Shown below are 15 T cell receptor beta chains from a single sample sequenced in a study of cytomegalovirus exposure and HLA in healthy donors. With 60 Vbeta and 13 Jbeta primers, the PCR was carried out. Profiling relied on immunoSEQ multiplex PCR, and the TCRdb table lists in-frame clones only, not all of them. The sample includes approximately 180,000 clones, 72% seen only once; the top ten take under 2.5%. The sequenced material came from PBMCs. Receptors were obtained from a human donor in good health.

The V gene is TRBV5-1, the J gene TRBJ1-1; 7 nucleotides agree with TRBD1. J gave up 3 bases and V 3 bases, and 8 bases lay outside the gene matches. Germline V lookup: CDR1 SGHRS, CDR2 YFSETQ. CDR3 length: 15 amino acids. The CDR3: CASSSLTGSDTEAFF. The DNA for the CDR3 is TGCGCCAGCAGCTCCCTGACAGGGTCGGACACTGAAGCTTTCTTT.

The rearrangement joins TRBV5-6 to TRBJ2-7, with 10 bases identical to TRBD1. The CDR3 totals 14 residues. Germline assignment: CDR1 SGHDT and CDR2 YYEEEE. With V trimmed by 2 bases and J by 7 bases, 6 bases remained unmatched. The CDR3 DNA sequence: TGTGCCAGCAGCTTAGACAGGGGGCGAGGGGAGCAGTACTTC. Translated, it gives CASSLDRGRGEQYF. The whole variable domain, remainder taken from reference TRBV5-6 and TRBJ2-7, is DAGVTQSPTHLIKTRGQQVTLRCSPKSGHDTVSWYQQALGQGPQFIFQYYEEEERQRGNFPDRFSGHQFPNYSSELNVNALLLGDSALYLCASSLDRGRGEQYFGPGTRLTVT.

The V and J genes are TRBV10-3 and TRBJ2-1; D remains ambiguous. Per germline, CDR1 ENHRY and CDR2 SYGVKD. V lost 6 bases, J lost 2 bases, and 11 bases lay in between. This CDR3 has 14 amino acids. CDR3 coding DNA: TGTGCCATCAGGGGCCGAGAAACCTACAATGAGCAGTTCTTC. This sequence encodes CAIRGRETYNEQFF.

The chain carries TRBV7-3 and TRBJ1-6; no firm D call. Germline CDR1 reads SGHTA; CDR2 reads FQGTGA. This CDR3 spans 15 amino acids. V shed 3 bases and J shed 10 bases, with 16 bases lying between them. The CDR3: CASSFIPSGGSPLHF. The DNA for the CDR3 is TGTGCCAGCAGCTTTATCCCCTCAGGTGGATCACCCCTCCACTTT.

This clone has a single count. The V and J genes are TRBV11-2 and TRBJ1-6, with 10 positions matching TRBD1. There are 17 residues in the CDR3. After removal of 5 bases from V and 4 bases from J, the junction contained 8 bases not matched to a gene. The germline CDR1 and CDR2 sequences are SGHAT and FQNNGV. The CDR3, as DNA: TGTGCCAGCAGCCACCAGGGACAGGGGTTTTATAATTCACCCCTCCACTTT. It codes for CASSHQGQGFYNSPLHF.

The chain couples TRBV7-9 to TRBJ2-7, with 11 bases lining up with TRBD1. This CDR3 is 17 amino acids long. J lost 1 base, V lost 4 bases, and 9 bases had no gene match. Germline V gene data show CDR1 as SEHNR and CDR2 as FQNEAQ (reference sequence). Written as DNA, the CDR3 is TGTGCCAGCAGCTCTGCGCCGGGACAGGGGGAATCCTACGAGCAGTACTTC. This gives the protein CASSSAPGQGESYEQYF.

The V gene is TRBV7-2, the J gene TRBJ1-3; 7 nucleotides align to TRBD1. V dropped 1 base and J dropped 8; count of bases not matched to a gene: 5. CDR1 SGHTA and CDR2 FQGNSA come from the germline V gene. The length of the CDR3 is 14 residues. The CDR3 coding sequence is TGTGCCAGCAGCTTAGGTCAGGGGGAGGACACCATATATTTT. Residues: CASSLGQGEDTIYF.

The V call is TRBV6-6, the J call TRBJ2-2, with TRBD1 as a possible D gene (5 bases). V gave up 6 bases and J gave up 1 base, with 12 bases separating them. The CDR3 is 15 residues long. The germline CDR1 and CDR2 sequences are MNHNY and SVGAGI (reference sequence). In DNA, the CDR3 is TGTGCCAGCAGGAAGGGGATGTGGAACACCGGGGAGCTGTTTTTT. This translates into CASRKGMWNTGELFF.

The CDR3 here is CASSPDRGITEAFF. The CDR3 coding sequence is TGTGCCAGCTCACCCGACAGGGGAATCACTGAAGCTTTCTTT. V and J are TRBV18 and TRBJ1-1; 8 nucleotides agree with TRBD1. Germline values: CDR1 KGHSH, CDR2 LQKENI. This CDR3 spans 14 amino acids. V shed 3 bases and J 4 bases; nucleotides not matched to a gene: 4.

This clone occurred a few times. This rearrangement joins TRBV18 to TRBJ1-5, with D possibly TRBD1 on 5 matching bases. The germline V gene encodes CDR1 KGHSH and CDR2 LQKENI. The CDR3 is 19 residues long. The germline V and J ends were trimmed by 1 base and 0 bases, with 19 bases remaining between them. CDR3 in amino acids: CASSPRNVRLQDSNQPQHF. Written as DNA, the CDR3 is TGTGCCAGCTCACCACGGAATGTTAGGTTACAGGATAGCAATCAGCCCCAGCATTTT.

Here the CDR3 DNA reads TGTGCCAGCAGCCCGGGGACAGGGCGAGGATACGAGCAGTACTTC. Encoded protein: CASSPGTGRGYEQYF. The chain carries TRBV7-9 and TRBJ2-7; 9 bases align to TRBD1. Germline CDR1 reads SEHNR; CDR2 reads FQNEAQ (reference sequence). Unmatched junction bases numbered 9, after V lost 5 bases and J lost 4 bases. There are 15 residues in the CDR3.

Of note for this clone: This CDR3 is missing its conserved last phenylalanine or tryptophan, likely due to a read error. The chain carries TRBV6-1 and TRBJ2-7, with a possible D match to TRBD1 (6 bases). Per germline, CDR1 MNHNS and CDR2 SASEGT. The CDR3 is 14 residues long. The V and J ends lost 2 bases and 1 base respectively, with 9 bases between them. The CDR3 sequence: CASSEQGQSYEQYL. The CDR3 nucleotides are TGTGCCAGCAGTGAACAGGGGCAGTCCTACGAGCAGTACCTC.

The gene calls are TRBV29-1 and TRBJ1-2; D gene unclear. The CDR3 has 14 amino acids. Trimming took 1 base from V and 3 from J, leaving 12 bases between them. Germline V gene lookup returns CDR1 SQVTM and CDR2 ANQGSEA. The CDR3 DNA sequence: TGCAGCGTTGAAGGTCGGGGAATGGACTATGGCTACACCTTC. This codes for CSVEGRGMDYGYTF.

The chain links TRBV10-2 to TRBJ2-2; 9 bases map to TRBD2. CDR1 and CDR2 (germline): WSHSY, SAAADI. V shed 2 bases, J shed 15 bases, and the junction held 7 bases outside the gene matches. This CDR3 spans 13 amino acids. CDR3 amino acids: CASSEPGLAMLFF. The CDR3 coding sequence is TGCGCCAGCAGTGAGCCAGGACTAGCGATGTTGTTTTTT.

This clone was picked up one time. This chain connects TRBV4-1 to TRBJ2-1, with 7 bases that match TRBD1. The CDR3 totals 14 residues. Trimming cost V 6 bases and J 8 bases; bases outside gene matches: 10. CDR1 is MGHRA, CDR2 YSYEKL, per germline. CDR3 DNA sequence: TGCGCCAGCAGGCTGACAGGGTTAGGGGATGAGCAGTTCTTC. It codes for CASRLTGLGDEQFF.